Each of the 11 T cell receptor beta chains below was sequenced from the same sample in a study of cytomegalovirus exposure and HLA in healthy donors. The study ran its PCR with 60 Vbeta and 13 Jbeta primers. The method was immunoSEQ multiplex PCR; TCRdb's version includes in-frame clones alone and lacks a portion of them. The table includes 120,000 or so clones, more than 60% detected once. The source material was PBMCs. The receptors derive from a man younger than 40 in good health and CMV-seronegative.

CDR3 in DNA: TGTGCCAGCAGTGACCAAAACAGGAGGGATGGCTACACCTTC. The encoded protein is CASSDQNRRDGYTF. The chain combines TRBV25-1 with TRBJ1-2; tentatively, D is TRBD1 (5 bases). Per germline, CDR1 MGHDK and CDR2 SYGVNS. The germline V and J ends were trimmed by 3 bases and 6 bases, with 14 bases remaining between them. The CDR3 length is 14 residues.

The chain recombines TRBV19 with TRBJ2-2; possibly TRBD2 for D (6 bases). The CDR3 runs 15 residues. The V gene lost 6 bases and the J gene lost 6 bases, with 17 bases spanning the gap. Germline CDR1 LNHDA, CDR2 SQIVND (reference sequence). DNA for the CDR3: TGTGCCAGTAGGGGACGGGAGAAAGTCGCCGGGGAGCTGTTTTTT. Translating it yields CASRGREKVAGELFF.

This clone has just a few counts. The genes are TRBV5-1 and TRBJ2-3, with 8 bases identical to TRBD2. V gave up 2 bases and J gave up 2 bases; unmatched junction bases: 7. Germline V gives CDR1 SGHRS, CDR2 YFSETQ. This CDR3 region has 16 residues. The CDR3 sequence is CASSLLAEVYTDTQYF. The CDR3 nucleotides read TGCGCCAGCAGCTTACTAGCGGAGGTATACACAGATACGCAGTATTTT.

The chain has TRBV28 and TRBJ1-5, with 10 positions matching TRBD1. This CDR3 is 16 amino acids long. Looked up from germline, CDR1 is MDHEN and CDR2 is SYDVKM. V shed 3 bases and J 0 bases; nucleotides not matched to a gene: 2. DNA of the CDR3: TGTGCCAGCAGTTTCCGACAGGGGGCTAGCAATCAGCCCCAGCATTTT. This translates into CASSFRQGASNQPQHF.

The chain recombines TRBV11-1 with TRBJ2-5, with D tentatively TRBD1 (5 bases). Trimming left V 5 bases short and J 2 bases short, with 12 bases between. CDR3 length equals 14 residues. Looked up from germline, CDR1 is SGHAT and CDR2 is FQDESV (reference sequence). The CDR3 region is CASSPDSYQETQYF. The CDR3 DNA follows: TGTGCCAGCAGCCCCGACAGTTATCAAGAGACCCAGTACTTC.

V and J are TRBV7-9 and TRBJ1-1; D may be TRBD1 (5 bases). With 3 bases removed from V and 3 bases from J, the gap between germline ends came to 8 bases. This CDR3 has 13 residues. Germline loops: CDR1 SEHNR, CDR2 FQNEAQ (reference sequence). The DNA of the CDR3 is TGTGCCAGCAGCTTCGGCAGGGACACTGAAGCTTTCTTT. This translates into CASSFGRDTEAFF. Looking up the rest from reference TRBV7-9 and TRBJ1-1 gives the full variable domain: DTGVSQNPRHKITKRGQNVTFRCDPISEHNRLYWYRQTLGQGPEFLTYFQNEAQLEKSRLLSDRFSAERPKGSFSTLEIQRTEQGDSAMYLCASSFGRDTEAFFGQGTRLTVV.

The rearrangement links TRBV4-3 to TRBJ1-1; no reliable D call. This CDR3 contains 13 residues. V lost 0 bases and J lost 1, with 3 bases in between. CDR1 LGHNA and CDR2 YSLEER come from the germline V gene. DNA of the CDR3: TGCGCCAGCAGCCAAGACAGGAACACTGAAGCTTTCTTT. Protein: CASSQDRNTEAFF.

J is TRBJ2-3 and V is TRBV10-2, with TRBD2 matching 10 bases. The junction had 5 bases not matched to a gene; V was cut back by 6 bases and J by 2 bases. This CDR3 is built from 15 residues. Per the germline V gene, CDR1 is WSHSY and CDR2 is SAAADI. CDR3 DNA sequence: TGCGCCAGCAGCGCCACTAGCGGGACCACAGATACGCAGTATTTT. Translated, it gives CASSATSGTTDTQYF.

The chain employs TRBV7-7 and TRBJ2-3; D might be TRBD2 (5 bases). CDR1 and CDR2 from the germline V gene are SSHAT and FNYEAQ (reference sequence). This CDR3 spans 14 amino acids. V was clipped by 4 bases and J by 2 bases, with 10 bases between them. The CDR3 bases are TGTGCCAGCAGCTCTGGACTCGACACAGATACGCAGTATTTT. Protein: CASSSGLDTDTQYF. The variable domain in full, with the rest retrieved from reference TRBV7-7 and TRBJ2-3, is GAGVSQSPRYKVTKRGQDVTLRCDPISSHATLYWYQQALGQGPEFLTYFNYEAQPDKSGLPSDRFSAERPEGSISTLTIQRTEQRDSAMYRCASSSGLDTDTQYFGPGTRLTVL.

V usage is TRBV28 and J usage is TRBJ1-2, with TRBD1 identical over 9 bases. CDR1 MDHEN and CDR2 SYDVKM come from the germline V gene. The CDR3 is 16 residues long. V trimming: 5 bases; J trimming: 2 bases; junction bases outside the gene matches: 9. In nucleotides, the CDR3 is TGTGCCAGCAGTACCTCCGGGACAGGGAAAAACTATGGCTACACCTTC. Protein sequence: CASSTSGTGKNYGYTF.

CDR3 DNA sequence: TGCAGCGTTGGGGATGGACAGGGGGCTGCCGGGGAGCTGTTTTTT. This translates into CSVGDGQGAAGELFF. V and J are TRBV29-1 and TRBJ2-2; 11 bases line up with TRBD1. This CDR3 has 15 amino acids. Germline CDR1 reads SQVTM; CDR2 reads ANQGSEA. The V and J ends lost 4 bases and 6 bases, in that order; junction bases with no gene match: 7.